The clone carrying this TCR beta chain was counted many times. No antigen is known for it. This CDR3 spans 14 amino acids. The germline V gene encodes CDR1 DFQATT and CDR2 SNEGSKA (reference sequence). V was cut by 3 bases and J by 3 bases, with 15 bases left in between. Molecular barcoding with unique molecular identifiers was used for the TCRbeta library. TCRdb reprocessed the PCR reads with MiXCR, giving one entry per CDR3 protein. This sample has approximately 300,000 distinct CDR3 sequences, with around a tenth found just once. The sample comes from a study of T-cell reconstitution after alpha-beta-depleted transplantation in children. General study findings and limits: The origin of high day-60 TCRbeta diversity in some patients lay in surviving recipient T cells and thymic progenitors.

The sequences come from peripheral blood, collected 180 days after TCRalphabeta/CD19-depleted stem cell transplant. This receptor was obtained from a male patient aged 2-10 years who had a stem cell transplant for chronic granulomatous disease, so the T cells may come from the graft donor. J is TRBJ2-7 and V is TRBV20-1; D is possibly TRBD1 or TRBD2 (5 bases each). CDR3 coding DNA: TGCAGTGCTAGTCTTGGGGACGGATTCTACGAGCAGTACTTC. Translated, it gives CSASLGDGFYEQYF.